What follows are 13 T cell receptor beta chains derived from one specimen sequenced in a study of blood T cell repertoires in COVID-19. The repertoire was sequenced with immunoSEQ multiplex PCR; TCRdb's copy has only in-frame clones and lacks some. The table lists some 74,000 clones, roughly 88% of them singletons. The specimen sequenced was peripheral blood. The origin of the receptors is a woman older than 75 with acute or convalescent COVID-19.

The V gene is TRBV19, the J gene TRBJ1-5; 9 positions match TRBD1. Germline V gives CDR1 LNHDA, CDR2 SQIVND (reference sequence). The CDR3 totals 16 residues. J lost 2 bases, V lost 3 bases, and 5 bases had no gene match. CDR3 nucleotide sequence: TGTGCCAGTAGTATCTCTTGGACAGGGGGCAATCAGCCCCAGCATTTT. It codes for CASSISWTGGNQPQHF.

This chain links TRBV7-3 with TRBJ2-1; 8 bases align to TRBD2. This CDR3 is 16 amino acids long. V gave up 1 base and J gave up 9 bases; unmatched junction bases: 11. CDR1 is SGHTA, CDR2 FQGTGA, per germline. The CDR3 sequence: CASSLNPGGPPGEQFF. CDR3 DNA sequence: TGTGCCAGCAGCTTAAACCCGGGAGGGCCCCCCGGTGAGCAGTTCTTC.

Details on this clone: At one end the junction does not follow the germline gene, possibly because of a read error. This chain links TRBV7-7 with TRBJ2-5; TRBD1 matches 9 bases. This CDR3 has 15 residues. Germline CDR1 and CDR2: SSHAT and FNYEAQ (reference sequence). This CDR3 reads CASSLGQGRQETQYF. CDR3 nucleotides: TGTGCTAGCAGCTTAGGACAGGGGAGGCAAGAGACCCAGTACTTC.

The V and J genes are TRBV4-1 and TRBJ2-3; D not certain. CDR1 and CDR2 from the germline V gene are MGHRA and YSYEKL. Trimming took 1 base from V and 5 from J, leaving 16 bases between them. The CDR3 is 16 amino acids. CDR3 in amino acids: CASSQVSWLTGDTQYF. The CDR3 DNA is TGCGCCAGCAGCCAAGTCAGTTGGTTGACGGGAGATACGCAGTATTTT.

In this sample, this clone turned up a few times. The chain employs TRBV19 and TRBJ1-5; 9 bases match TRBD1. Germline V gene data show CDR1 as LNHDA and CDR2 as SQIVND (reference sequence). Trimming took 3 bases from V and 2 from J; bases not matched to a gene: 5. The CDR3 length is 16 residues. The CDR3 loop is CASSMGTGSGNQPQHF. The CDR3 DNA is TGTGCCAGTAGTATGGGGACAGGGTCTGGCAATCAGCCCCAGCATTTT. The whole variable domain, remainder taken from reference TRBV19 and TRBJ1-5, is DGGITQSPKYLFRKEGQNVTLSCEQNLNHDAMYWYRQDPGQGLRLIYYSQIVNDFQKGDIAEGYSVSREKKESFPLTVTSAQKNPTAFYLCASSMGTGSGNQPQHFGDGTRLSIL.

The chain has TRBV5-1 and TRBJ1-4; D is ambiguous. Trimming shortened V by 4 bases and J by 3 bases, and 13 bases separated the two germline ends. Germline assignment: CDR1 SGHRS and CDR2 YFSETQ. This CDR3 region has 15 residues. The CDR3 region is CASSLVRDPNEKLFF. The CDR3 region has the DNA TGCGCCAGCAGCCTCGTCCGGGATCCTAATGAAAAACTGTTTTTT.

This chain joins TRBV28 and TRBJ1-1; D remains unclear. Between the trimmed V and J ends, which lost 3 bases and 1 base, there was a span of 9 bases. This CDR3 region has 14 residues. Per germline, CDR1 MDHEN and CDR2 SYDVKM. CDR3 DNA sequence: TGTGCCAGCAGTTTGCCCAGGCGGAACACTGAAGCTTTCTTT. Amino acid sequence: CASSLPRRNTEAFF. Looking up the rest from reference TRBV28 and TRBJ1-1 gives the full variable domain: DVKVTQSSRYLVKRTGEKVFLECVQDMDHENMFWYRQDPGLGLRLIYFSYDVKMKEKGDIPEGYSVSREKKERFSLILESASTNQTSMYLCASSLPRRNTEAFFGQGTRLTVV.

The chain is built from TRBV5-6 and TRBJ2-5, with TRBD1 as a possible D gene (5 bases). CDR1 SGHDT and CDR2 YYEEEE come from the germline V gene. The CDR3 loop spans 15 amino acids. V lost 4 bases and J 3 bases, leaving 16 bases between the germline ends. The CDR3 here is CASSRDRLLEETQYF. CDR3 bases: TGTGCCAGCAGCCGAGACAGACTCTTAGAAGAGACCCAGTACTTC.

The chain carries TRBV5-1 and TRBJ2-4, with 11 bases identical to TRBD1. The CDR3 loop spans 16 amino acids. Germline V CDR1 and CDR2: SGHRS, YFSETQ. The ends lost 4 bases at V and 2 bases at J; junction bases unmatched: 5. The CDR3 loop is CASSGGQGAPKNIQYF. CDR3 nucleotide sequence: TGCGCCAGCAGCGGAGGACAGGGGGCACCCAAAAACATTCAGTACTTC.

The chain employs TRBV6-5 and TRBJ2-7; D not resolved. V lost 5 bases, J lost 2 bases, and 7 bases lay in between. The CDR3 spans 12 residues. Germline CDR1 reads MNHEY; CDR2 reads SVGAGI. CDR3 in amino acids: CASSTTAYEQYF. The CDR3 nucleotides are TGTGCCAGCAGTACCACAGCCTACGAGCAGTACTTC.

This sequence joins TRBV27 and TRBJ2-3, with 8 positions matching TRBD1. The CDR3 is made up of 17 amino acids. Germline CDR1 MNHEY, CDR2 SMNVEV (reference sequence). V trimming: 1 base; J trimming: 5 bases; junction bases outside the gene matches: 11. The CDR3 DNA sequence: TGTGCCAGCAGTTTATTGGTCCGGGCAGGGGGCTTAGATACGCAGTATTTT. Its protein is CASSLLVRAGGLDTQYF.

This chain uses TRBV19 with TRBJ2-2; TRBD1 matches 7 bases. The CDR3 sequence is 15 residues long. V was clipped by 5 bases and J by 7 bases; unmatched bases: 10. Germline lookup yields CDR1 LNHDA and CDR2 SQIVND (reference sequence). CDR3 DNA sequence: TGTGCCAGTAGTCTTAGGGACAGATCAGACGGGGAGCTGTTTTTT. Translating gives CASSLRDRSDGELFF. The complete variable domain, with remaining parts taken from reference TRBV19 and TRBJ2-2, reads DGGITQSPKYLFRKEGQNVTLSCEQNLNHDAMYWYRQDPGQGLRLIYYSQIVNDFQKGDIAEGYSVSREKKESFPLTVTSAQKNPTAFYLCASSLRDRSDGELFFGEGSRLTVL.

The J gene is TRBJ2-1, the V gene TRBV27; 11 bases line up with TRBD1. V lost 4 bases, J lost 0 bases, and 2 bases stayed unmatched. Germline CDR1 MNHEY, CDR2 SMNVEV (reference sequence). This CDR3 has 16 amino acids. CDR3 sequence reads: CASSWGQGVSYNEQFF. The DNA for the CDR3 is TGTGCCAGCAGTTGGGGACAGGGGGTCTCCTACAATGAGCAGTTCTTC.